Listed here are 15 T cell receptor beta chains from one sample, sequenced in a study of cytomegalovirus exposure and HLA in healthy donors. A multiplex PCR was run with 60 Vbeta primers and 13 Jbeta primers. Using immunoSEQ multiplex PCR, the repertoire was profiled, and TCRdb retains in-frame clones only, with some absent. The sample has around 240,000 clones; roughly 82% are singletons. The source material was PBMCs. Source of these receptors: a woman in her thirties or forties in good health and CMV-seropositive.

The rearrangement joins TRBV27 to TRBJ1-2, with D possibly being TRBD1 (6 bases). Trimming removed 3 bases from V and 4 bases from J, with 15 bases in between. Germline assignment: CDR1 MNHEY and CDR2 SMNVEV (reference sequence). This CDR3 comprises 15 residues. CDR3 bases: TGTGCCAGCAGTTTCAAATTGGGGGCGGGCTATGGCTACACCTTC. This translates into CASSFKLGAGYGYTF.

The J gene is TRBJ1-2, the V gene TRBV6-5; 8 nucleotides align to TRBD1. Trimming removed 2 bases from V and 3 bases from J; junction bases left unmatched: 5. The CDR3 contains 15 residues. In germline, CDR1 is MNHEY, CDR2 SVGAGI. The DNA of the CDR3 is TGTGCCAGCAGTTACGATGCAGGGGGCGACTATGGCTACACCTTC. Translation: CASSYDAGGDYGYTF.

CDR3: CASSMGQGLNEKLFF. In DNA form, the CDR3 reads TGTGCCAGTAGTATGGGACAGGGGCTTAATGAAAAACTGTTTTTT. The J gene is TRBJ1-4, the V gene TRBV19; 10 bases are shared with TRBD1. The CDR3 totals 15 residues. CDR1 and CDR2 (germline): LNHDA, SQIVND (reference sequence). The V gene end was trimmed by 3 bases and the J gene end by 4 bases; junction bases not matched to a gene: 2.

The CDR3: CASSQVSETQYF. CDR3 coding DNA: TGTGCCAGCAGCCAAGTCAGTGAGACCCAGTACTTC. The chain combines TRBV14 with TRBJ2-5; no clear D gene. The germline gives CDR1 SGHDN, CDR2 FVKESK. V gave up 1 base and J gave up 5 bases, with 5 bases separating them. This CDR3 is 12 amino acids long.

The CDR3 protein is CASRVRAGNEQFF. CDR3 bases: TGTGCCAGTAGGGTTAGAGCGGGAAATGAGCAGTTCTTC. The chain has TRBV19 and TRBJ2-1; 7 bases line up with TRBD2. This CDR3 is 13 amino acids long. Losses at the gene ends were 6 bases for V and 7 bases for J; bases not matched to a gene: 6. The germline V gene has CDR1 LNHDA and CDR2 SQIVND (reference sequence). Using reference TRBV19 and TRBJ2-1 for the parts outside the CDR3, the full variable domain is DGGITQSPKYLFRKEGQNVTLSCEQNLNHDAMYWYRQDPGQGLRLIYYSQIVNDFQKGDIAEGYSVSREKKESFPLTVTSAQKNPTAFYLCASRVRAGNEQFFGPGTRLTVL.

The CDR3 reads CASSLTLGLATQNEQFF. The CDR3, as DNA: TGTGCCAGCAGCTTAACTTTAGGACTAGCGACCCAGAATGAGCAGTTCTTC. This chain connects TRBV7-3 to TRBJ2-1, with 9 bases identical to TRBD2. This CDR3 is 17 amino acids long. The trim removed 0 bases at V and 7 bases at J, leaving 10 bases unmatched. CDR1 and CDR2 from the germline V gene are SGHTA and FQGTGA.

The rearrangement uses TRBV10-3 and TRBJ1-1, with D unresolved. In germline, CDR1 is ENHRY, CDR2 SYGVKD. This CDR3 comprises 12 residues. Deletions cut 6 bases from V and 0 bases from J, with 5 bases between. The CDR3 here is CAIRDLNTEAFF. The DNA of the CDR3 is TGTGCCATCAGGGACTTGAACACTGAAGCTTTCTTT.

The CDR3, as DNA: TGTGCCAGCTCACCACCGTGGAGAACCGGGGAGCTGTTTTTT. Protein product: CASSPPWRTGELFF. The rearrangement joins TRBV18 to TRBJ2-2; D is unresolved. Germline V gene lookup returns CDR1 KGHSH and CDR2 LQKENI. The V gene lost 0 bases and the J gene lost 5 bases, with 7 bases spanning the gap. This CDR3 is 14 amino acids long. The variable domain in full, with the rest retrieved from reference TRBV18 and TRBJ2-2, is NAGVMQNPRHLVRRRGQEARLRCSPMKGHSHVYWYRQLPEEGLKFMVYLQKENIIDESGMPKERFSAEFPKEGPSILRIQQVVRGDSAAYFCASSPPWRTGELFFGEGSRLTVL.

This clone appeared a single time. The chain is built from TRBV5-4 and TRBJ2-7, with 8 nucleotides matching TRBD2. CDR3 length equals 14 residues. J gave up 13 bases and V 5 bases, and 17 bases lay outside the gene matches. Per germline, CDR1 SGHNT and CDR2 YYREEE (reference sequence). The CDR3 region has the DNA TGTGCCAGCAGTCCCGGATTAGCGGGGCCCGCAGAATACTTC. Translated: CASSPGLAGPAEYF. The full variable domain, completed using reference TRBV5-4 and TRBJ2-7, is ETGVTQSPTHLIKTRGQQVTLRCSSQSGHNTVSWYQQALGQGPQFIFQYYREEENGRGNFPPRFSGLQFPNYSSELNVNALELDDSALYLCASSPGLAGPAEYFGPGTRLTVT.

As concerns this clone: This same CDR3 is encoded by further DNA sequences in the sample. J is TRBJ2-6 and V is TRBV6-6; weak D call: TRBD1 (6 bases). V shed 5 bases and J shed 0 bases, with 8 bases lying between them. The V gene's germline CDR1 is MNHNY and CDR2 SVGAGI (reference sequence). This CDR3 is built from 15 residues. In nucleotides, the CDR3 is TGTGCCAGCAGTCTGGACAGCTCTGGGGCCAACGTCCTGACTTTC. Translation: CASSLDSSGANVLTF.

This clone was seen more than once but under ten times. The chain employs TRBV4-1 and TRBJ1-4; possibly TRBD1 for D (6 bases). CDR1 is MGHRA and CDR2 is YSYEKL in the germline V gene. CDR3 size: 18 residues. Between the trimmed V and J ends, which lost 0 bases and 4 bases, there was a span of 18 bases. The CDR3 protein is CASSQELQGGAINEKLFF. The CDR3 DNA sequence: TGCGCCAGCAGCCAAGAATTACAGGGAGGGGCGATTAATGAAAAACTGTTTTTT.

V and J are TRBV10-3 and TRBJ2-7; D is undetermined. The V end lost 1 base, the J end lost 2 bases, and 15 bases lay between the germline ends. CDR1 is ENHRY, CDR2 SYGVKD, per germline. The CDR3 has 16 residues. The CDR3 DNA is TGTGCCATCAGTGAGTTAGGAACAGACATTACCTACGAGCAGTACTTC. Its protein is CAISELGTDITYEQYF.

The chain is built from TRBV4-3 and TRBJ1-1, with TRBD1 matching 8 bases. This CDR3 region has 14 residues. V lost 6 bases, J lost 4 bases, and 7 bases stayed unmatched. Germline V lookup: CDR1 LGHNA, CDR2 YSLEER. In nucleotides, the CDR3 is TGCGCCAGCAGTCGGACAGGGATGGGCACTGAAGCTTTCTTT. Translating it yields CASSRTGMGTEAFF.

The chain recombines TRBV6-1 with TRBJ2-5; TRBD2 aligns across 10 bases. The V segment lost 4 bases and the J segment 2 bases; nucleotides outside the gene matches: 7. The CDR3 consists of 16 residues. Germline V gives CDR1 MNHNS, CDR2 SASEGT. CDR3 sequence (DNA): TGTGCCAGCAGTGTTGGGGCAGCGGGGGGGCAAGAGACCCAGTACTTC. Encoded protein: CASSVGAAGGQETQYF.

The chain combines TRBV4-3 with TRBJ2-5; 11 bases map to TRBD2. There are 15 residues in the CDR3. Germline values: CDR1 LGHNA, CDR2 YSLEER. With V trimmed by 2 bases and J by 2 bases, 1 base remained unmatched. DNA for the CDR3: TGCGCCAGCAGCCAACGACTAGCGGGGCAAGAGACCCAGTACTTC. It codes for CASSQRLAGQETQYF.